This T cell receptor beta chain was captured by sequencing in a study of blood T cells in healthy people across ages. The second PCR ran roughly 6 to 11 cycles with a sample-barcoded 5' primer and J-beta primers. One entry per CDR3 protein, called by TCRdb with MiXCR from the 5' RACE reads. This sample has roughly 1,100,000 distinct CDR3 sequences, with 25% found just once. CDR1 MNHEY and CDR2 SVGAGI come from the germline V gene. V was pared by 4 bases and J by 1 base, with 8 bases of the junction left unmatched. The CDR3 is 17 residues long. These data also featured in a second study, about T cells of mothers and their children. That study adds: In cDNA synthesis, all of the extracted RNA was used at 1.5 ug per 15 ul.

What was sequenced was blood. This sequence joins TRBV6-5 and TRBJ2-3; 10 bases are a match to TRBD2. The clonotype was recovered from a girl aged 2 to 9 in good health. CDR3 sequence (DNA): TGTGCCAGCAGTTCCGTAGCGGGGGGAAGGGGCACAGATACGCAGTATTTT. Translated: CASSSVAGGRGTDTQYF.